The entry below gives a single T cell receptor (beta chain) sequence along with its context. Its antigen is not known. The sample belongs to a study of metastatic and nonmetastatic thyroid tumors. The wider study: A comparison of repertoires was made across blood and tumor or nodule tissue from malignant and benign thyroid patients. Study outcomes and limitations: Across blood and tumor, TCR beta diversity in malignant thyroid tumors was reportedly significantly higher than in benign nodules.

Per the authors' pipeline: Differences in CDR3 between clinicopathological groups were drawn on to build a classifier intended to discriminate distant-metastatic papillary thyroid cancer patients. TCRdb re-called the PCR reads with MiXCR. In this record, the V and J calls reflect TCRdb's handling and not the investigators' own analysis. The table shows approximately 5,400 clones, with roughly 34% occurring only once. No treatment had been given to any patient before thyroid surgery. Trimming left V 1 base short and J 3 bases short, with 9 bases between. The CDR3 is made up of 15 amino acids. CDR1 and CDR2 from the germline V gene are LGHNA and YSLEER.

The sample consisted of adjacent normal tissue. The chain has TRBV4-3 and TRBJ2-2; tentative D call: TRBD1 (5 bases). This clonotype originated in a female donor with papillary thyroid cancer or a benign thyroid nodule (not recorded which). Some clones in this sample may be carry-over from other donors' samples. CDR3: CASSQVQGYTGELFF. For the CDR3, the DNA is TGCGCCAGCAGCCAAGTTCAGGGATACACCGGGGAGCTGTTTTTT.